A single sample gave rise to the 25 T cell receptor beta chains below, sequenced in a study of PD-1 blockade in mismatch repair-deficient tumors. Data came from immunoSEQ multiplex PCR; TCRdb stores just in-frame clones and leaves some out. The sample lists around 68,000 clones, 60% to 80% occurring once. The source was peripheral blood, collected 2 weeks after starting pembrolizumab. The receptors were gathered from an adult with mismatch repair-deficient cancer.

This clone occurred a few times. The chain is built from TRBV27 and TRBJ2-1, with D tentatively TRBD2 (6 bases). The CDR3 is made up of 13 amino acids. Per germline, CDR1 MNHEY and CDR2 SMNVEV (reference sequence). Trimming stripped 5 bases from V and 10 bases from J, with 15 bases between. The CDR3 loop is CASSTHGGGEQFF. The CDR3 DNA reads TGTGCCAGCAGTACCCACGGTGGGGGGGAGCAGTTCTTC.

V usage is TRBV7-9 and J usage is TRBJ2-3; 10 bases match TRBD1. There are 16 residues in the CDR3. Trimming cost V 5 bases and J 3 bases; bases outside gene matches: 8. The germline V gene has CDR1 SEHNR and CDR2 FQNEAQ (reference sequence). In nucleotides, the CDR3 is TGTGCCAGCAGCCTAACGGACAGGGGGGGTACAGATACGCAGTATTTT. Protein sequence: CASSLTDRGGTDTQYF.

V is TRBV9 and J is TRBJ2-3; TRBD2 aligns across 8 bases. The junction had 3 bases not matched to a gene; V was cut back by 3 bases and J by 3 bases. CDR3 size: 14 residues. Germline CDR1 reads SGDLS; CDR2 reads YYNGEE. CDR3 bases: TGTGCCAGCAGCGGGCGGGAGGCGACAGATACGCAGTATTTT. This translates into CASSGREATDTQYF.

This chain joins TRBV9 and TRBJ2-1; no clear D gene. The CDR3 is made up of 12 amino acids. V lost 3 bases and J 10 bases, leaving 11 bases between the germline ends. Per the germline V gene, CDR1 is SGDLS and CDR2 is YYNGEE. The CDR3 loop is CASSALEVEQFF. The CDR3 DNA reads TGTGCCAGCAGCGCTCTGGAAGTCGAGCAGTTCTTC.

In DNA form, the CDR3 reads TGTGCCAGCTCACCAAGGAACTCGGGTGATGAGCAGTTCTTC. Amino acids: CASSPRNSGDEQFF. V usage is TRBV18 and J usage is TRBJ2-1; D unresolved. There are 14 residues in the CDR3. Trimming cost V 2 bases and J 8 bases, with 13 bases left between them. CDR1 and CDR2 (germline): KGHSH, LQKENI.

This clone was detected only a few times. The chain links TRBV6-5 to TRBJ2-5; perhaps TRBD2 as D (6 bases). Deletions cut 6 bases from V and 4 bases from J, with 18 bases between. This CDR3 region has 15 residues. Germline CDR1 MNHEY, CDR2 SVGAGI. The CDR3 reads CASRSGGAGRETQYF. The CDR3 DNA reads TGTGCCAGCAGGTCCGGGGGAGCTGGAAGAGAGACCCAGTACTTC.

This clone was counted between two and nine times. The CDR3 coding sequence is TGTGCCACCAACGGCCGGGACAGGAACACCGGGGAGCTGTTTTTT. Its translation: CATNGRDRNTGELFF. This sequence joins TRBV15 and TRBJ2-2; 7 bases are a match to TRBD1. Germline loops: CDR1 LNHNV, CDR2 YYDKDF (reference sequence). The trim removed 7 bases at V and 1 base at J, leaving 6 bases unmatched. This CDR3 is built from 15 residues.

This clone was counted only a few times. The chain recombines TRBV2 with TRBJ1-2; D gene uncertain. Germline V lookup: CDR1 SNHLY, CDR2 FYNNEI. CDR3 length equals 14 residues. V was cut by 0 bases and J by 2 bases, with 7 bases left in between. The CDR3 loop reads CASSEAKGNYGYTF. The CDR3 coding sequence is TGTGCCAGCAGTGAAGCAAAGGGCAACTATGGCTACACCTTC.

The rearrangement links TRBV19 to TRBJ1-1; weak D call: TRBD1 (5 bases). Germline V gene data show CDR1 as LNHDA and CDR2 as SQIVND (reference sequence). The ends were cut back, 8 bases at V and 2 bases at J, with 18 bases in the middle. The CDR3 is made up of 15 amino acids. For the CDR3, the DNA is TGTGCCAGTCGAACCTCCGGGACGGCTAACACTGAAGCTTTCTTT. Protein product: CASRTSGTANTEAFF.

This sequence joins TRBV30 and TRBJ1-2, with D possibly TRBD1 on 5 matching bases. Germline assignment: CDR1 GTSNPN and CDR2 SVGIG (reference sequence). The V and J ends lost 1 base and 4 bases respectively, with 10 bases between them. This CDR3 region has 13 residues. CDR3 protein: CAWSEPQAYGYTF. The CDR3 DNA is TGTGCCTGGAGTGAACCACAGGCCTATGGCTACACCTTC.

As DNA, the CDR3 is TGCAGCGTTGACCTTCGGGGGAACACTGAAGCTTTCTTT. Amino acid sequence: CSVDLRGNTEAFF. The V gene is TRBV29-1, the J gene TRBJ1-1, with D unclear. Germline V CDR1 and CDR2: SQVTM, ANQGSEA. Trimming shortened V by 3 bases and J by 1 base, and 9 bases separated the two germline ends. This CDR3 is built from 13 residues.

This CDR3 reads CASSEGLGEHYEQYF. CDR3 DNA sequence: TGTGCCAGCAGTGAAGGGCTAGGAGAGCACTACGAGCAGTACTTC. The chain has TRBV6-1 and TRBJ2-7; D unclear. V was cut by 1 base and J by 3 bases, with 13 bases left in between. There are 15 residues in the CDR3. Germline CDR1 and CDR2: MNHNS and SASEGT.

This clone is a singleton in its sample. The DNA of the CDR3 is TGTGCCAGCAGCTTAGGAGTCGTAAGCAACTATGGCTACACCTTC. This encodes CASSLGVVSNYGYTF. V and J are TRBV7-8 and TRBJ1-2; unclear D gene. CDR3 length equals 15 residues. Looked up from germline, CDR1 is SGHVS and CDR2 is FQNEAQ. Between the trimmed V and J ends, which lost 1 base and 2 bases, there was a span of 11 bases. Complete variable domain (other parts from reference TRBV7-8 and TRBJ1-2): GAGVSQSPRYKVAKRGQDVALRCDPISGHVSLFWYQQALGQGPEFLTYFQNEAQLDKSGLPSDRFFAERPEGSVSTLKIQRTQQEDSAVYLCASSLGVVSNYGYTFGSGTRLTVV.

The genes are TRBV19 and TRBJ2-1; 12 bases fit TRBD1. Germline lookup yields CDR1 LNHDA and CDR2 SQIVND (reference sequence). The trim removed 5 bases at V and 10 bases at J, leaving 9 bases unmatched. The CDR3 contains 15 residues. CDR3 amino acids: CASSATGTGGREQFF. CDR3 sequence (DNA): TGTGCCAGTAGTGCCACCGGGACAGGGGGCCGCGAGCAGTTCTTC. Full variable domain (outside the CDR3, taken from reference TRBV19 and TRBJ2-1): DGGITQSPKYLFRKEGQNVTLSCEQNLNHDAMYWYRQDPGQGLRLIYYSQIVNDFQKGDIAEGYSVSREKKESFPLTVTSAQKNPTAFYLCASSATGTGGREQFFGPGTRLTVL.

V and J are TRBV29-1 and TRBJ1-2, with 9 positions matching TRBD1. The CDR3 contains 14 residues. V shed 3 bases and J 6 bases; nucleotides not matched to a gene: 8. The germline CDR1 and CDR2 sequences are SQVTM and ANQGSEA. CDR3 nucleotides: TGCAGCGTTGAGGGGACAGGGAAGGTCAATGGCTACACCTTC. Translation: CSVEGTGKVNGYTF.

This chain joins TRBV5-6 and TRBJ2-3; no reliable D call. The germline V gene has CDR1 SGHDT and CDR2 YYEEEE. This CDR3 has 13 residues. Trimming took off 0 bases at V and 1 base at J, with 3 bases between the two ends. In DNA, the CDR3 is TGTGCCAGCAGCTTGGGGGGCACAGATACGCAGTATTTT. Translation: CASSLGGTDTQYF.

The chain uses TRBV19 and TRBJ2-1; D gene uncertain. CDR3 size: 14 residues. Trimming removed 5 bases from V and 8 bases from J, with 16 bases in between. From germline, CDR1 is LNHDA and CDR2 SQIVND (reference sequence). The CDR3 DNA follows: TGTGCCAGTAGTCTGGTCGCCCTTAAGGATGAGCAGTTCTTC. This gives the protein CASSLVALKDEQFF.

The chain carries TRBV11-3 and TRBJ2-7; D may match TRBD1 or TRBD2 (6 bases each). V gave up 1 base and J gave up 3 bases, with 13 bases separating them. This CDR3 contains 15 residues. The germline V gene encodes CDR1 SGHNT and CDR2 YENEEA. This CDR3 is CASSLGRGQNYEQYF. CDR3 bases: TGTGCCAGCAGCTTAGGTCGGGGGCAGAACTACGAGCAGTACTTC.

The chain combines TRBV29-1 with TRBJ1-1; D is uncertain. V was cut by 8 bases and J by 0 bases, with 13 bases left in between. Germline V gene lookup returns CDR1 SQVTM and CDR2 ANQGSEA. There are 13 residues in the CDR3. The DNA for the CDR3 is TGCAGCTCCCGGGGAGTCTTGAACACTGAAGCTTTCTTT. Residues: CSSRGVLNTEAFF. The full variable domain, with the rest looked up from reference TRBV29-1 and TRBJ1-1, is SAVISQKPSRDICQRGTSLTIQCQVDSQVTMMFWYRQQPGQSLTLIATANQGSEATYESGFVIDKFPISRPNLTFSTLTVSNMSPEDSSIYLCSSRGVLNTEAFFGQGTRLTVV.

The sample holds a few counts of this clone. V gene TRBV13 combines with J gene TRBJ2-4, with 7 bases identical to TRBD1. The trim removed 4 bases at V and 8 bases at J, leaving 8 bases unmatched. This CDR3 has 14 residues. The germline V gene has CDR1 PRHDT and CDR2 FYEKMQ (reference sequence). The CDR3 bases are TGTGCCAGCAGCTCACGACAGGGTGGGGACATTCAGTACTTC. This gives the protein CASSSRQGGDIQYF.

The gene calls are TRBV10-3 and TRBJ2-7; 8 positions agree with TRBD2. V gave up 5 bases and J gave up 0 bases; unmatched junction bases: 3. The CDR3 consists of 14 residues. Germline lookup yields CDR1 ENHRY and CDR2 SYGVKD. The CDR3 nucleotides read TGTGCCATCAGTTCCGGGACTAGCTCCTACGAGCAGTACTTC. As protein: CAISSGTSSYEQYF.

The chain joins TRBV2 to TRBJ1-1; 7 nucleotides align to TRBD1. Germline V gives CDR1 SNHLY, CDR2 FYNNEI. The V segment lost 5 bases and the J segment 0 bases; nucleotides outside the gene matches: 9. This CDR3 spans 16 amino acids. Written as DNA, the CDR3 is TGTGCCAGCAGTATACAGGGAGGGGGCTTGAACACTGAAGCTTTCTTT. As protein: CASSIQGGGLNTEAFF.

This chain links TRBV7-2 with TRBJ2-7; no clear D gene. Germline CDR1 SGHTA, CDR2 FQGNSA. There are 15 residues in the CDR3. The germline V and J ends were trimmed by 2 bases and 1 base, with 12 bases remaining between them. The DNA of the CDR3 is TGTGCCAGCAGCTTATGGACCGACAAATCCTACGAGCAGTACTTC. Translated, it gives CASSLWTDKSYEQYF.

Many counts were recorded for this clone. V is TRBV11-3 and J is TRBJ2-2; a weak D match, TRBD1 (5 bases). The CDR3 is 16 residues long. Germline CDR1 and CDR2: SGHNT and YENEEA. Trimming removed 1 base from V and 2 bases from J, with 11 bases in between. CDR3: CASSLVSQGNTGELFF. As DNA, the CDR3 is TGTGCCAGCAGCTTAGTGTCCCAGGGAAACACCGGGGAGCTGTTTTTT.

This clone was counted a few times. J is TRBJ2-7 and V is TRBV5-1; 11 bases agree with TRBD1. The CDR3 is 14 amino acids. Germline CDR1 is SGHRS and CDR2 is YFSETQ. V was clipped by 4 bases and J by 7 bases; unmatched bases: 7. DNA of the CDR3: TGCGCCAGCAGCACTACCGGGACAGGGGGTGAGCAGTACTTC. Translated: CASSTTGTGGEQYF.